This T cell receptor beta chain was retrieved from a study of neurological immune-mediated disorders. Study conclusions and caveats: Levels of TCR clonal expansion peaked in HTLV-1-associated myelopathy and reached their lowest in multiple sclerosis, under those of healthy controls.

Healthy controls consisted of blood bank volunteers in Maryland, USA. It was from 2 million PBMCs stored at -80 C that the unsorted libraries were obtained. Concerning this clonotype itself: Its antigen is not known.

The authors made cDNA by 5'RACE with 10-nucleotide random UMIs. MiXCR, run by TCRdb on the 5' RACE reads, gives a single entry per CDR3 protein. The data contain 75,000 to 85,000 distinct CDR3 sequences, more than 15% of them seen just once; the ten biggest clones take up approximately 15%. Germline CDR1 and CDR2: MDHEN and SYDVKM. V was trimmed by 7 bases and J by 6 bases, leaving 18 bases between them. The CDR3 totals 15 residues. The chain carries TRBV28 and TRBJ2-2; TRBD1 is a possible D gene (7 bases). This receptor was taken from a woman between 35 and 50 years old in good health. Sequenced material: PBMCs. CDR3 bases: TGTGCCAGCACATCGGAGGGACAGTGGGCCGGGGAGCTGTTTTTT. Translation: CASTSEGQWAGELFF.